These 7 T cell receptor beta chains came from one sample sequenced in a study of shared clonotypes between healthy human individuals. TCRdb keeps only in-frame clones here, not all; method: immunoSEQ multiplex PCR. This table holds about 2 million clones, 95% found once. The material sequenced was naive CD4+ T cells sorted from blood. Subset denoted: CD45RA+ positively selected. Receptor source: a man between 18 and 35 years old in good health.

The V call is TRBV11-2, the J call TRBJ1-5, with D tentatively TRBD1 (5 bases). The CDR3 is 14 residues long. In germline, CDR1 is SGHAT, CDR2 FQNNGV. V dropped 3 bases and J dropped 5 bases, with 11 bases sitting between them. CDR3 residues: CASSFRGGDQPQHF. The CDR3 nucleotides read TGTGCCAGCAGCTTCCGTGGAGGGGATCAGCCCCAGCATTTT. Full variable domain (outside the CDR3, taken from reference TRBV11-2 and TRBJ1-5): EAGVAQSPRYKIIEKRQSVAFWCNPISGHATLYWYQQILGQGPKLLIQFQNNGVVDDSQLPKDRFSAERLKGVDSTLKIQPAKLEDSAVYLCASSFRGGDQPQHFGDGTRLSIL.

On this clone: The sample contains more than one DNA sequence encoding this CDR3. The rearrangement uses TRBV18 and TRBJ2-2; D ambiguous. Trimming took off 0 bases at V and 2 bases at J, with 4 bases between the two ends. From germline, CDR1 is KGHSH and CDR2 LQKENI. There are 14 residues in the CDR3. The CDR3 DNA follows: TGTGCCAGCTCACCACCGACCAACACCGGGGAGCTGTTTTTT. It specifies CASSPPTNTGELFF. Based on the CDR3 plus reference TRBV18 and TRBJ2-2, the full variable domain is NAGVMQNPRHLVRRRGQEARLRCSPMKGHSHVYWYRQLPEEGLKFMVYLQKENIIDESGMPKERFSAEFPKEGPSILRIQQVVRGDSAAYFCASSPPTNTGELFFGEGSRLTVL.

This clone has only one observation. One end of the junction is discordant with germline, which a read error may explain. The J gene is TRBJ1-1, the V gene TRBV20-1; D remains ambiguous. Germline V lookup: CDR1 DFQATT, CDR2 SNEGSKA (reference sequence). The CDR3 covers 10 residues. The chain's CDR3 is CSAPNAEAFF. In nucleotides, the CDR3 is TGCAGTGCCCCGAACGCTGAAGCTTTCTTT.

The chain combines TRBV28 with TRBJ1-4; a possible D gene is TRBD1 (5 bases). CDR1 is MDHEN, CDR2 SYDVKM, per germline. The germline V and J ends were trimmed by 5 bases and 0 bases, with 19 bases remaining between them. The CDR3 is 18 residues long. The CDR3, as DNA: TGTGCCAGCAGTCTTCCGGGGGACCGTCTCCCAACTAATGAAAAACTGTTTTTT. As protein: CASSLPGDRLPTNEKLFF.

In nucleotides, the CDR3 is TGTGCCAGCAGCGTAGAAGGACAGGGGGGTTCCCAGTACTTC. The encoded protein is CASSVEGQGGSQYF. The chain has TRBV9 and TRBJ2-5; the match to TRBD1 covers 10 bases. J gave up 9 bases and V 0 bases, and 5 bases lay outside the gene matches. CDR1 is SGDLS and CDR2 is YYNGEE in the germline V gene. CDR3 length: 14 amino acids.

In DNA form, the CDR3 reads TGTGCCAGCAGTTACTCGACAGGGGGGAGCACAGATACGCAGTATTTT. This codes for CASSYSTGGSTDTQYF. This rearrangement joins TRBV6-6 to TRBJ2-3; 9 nucleotides agree with TRBD1. V shed 0 bases, J shed 0 bases, and the junction held 1 base outside the gene matches. Germline CDR1 and CDR2: MNHNY and SVGAGI (reference sequence). The CDR3 consists of 16 residues.

This clone was recorded only once. The genes are TRBV5-8 and TRBJ2-5, with no clear D. The CDR3 totals 13 residues. CDR1 is SGHTS, CDR2 YDEGEE, per germline. V shed 4 bases and J shed 5 bases, with 12 bases lying between them. Here the CDR3 DNA reads TGTGCCAGCAGCCACCGAGGTGTGGAGACCCAGTACTTC. Residues: CASSHRGVETQYF.